The source of this TCR beta chain is a study of human T cells and chemical hapten exposure. About the research overall: Across its roughly 23 weeks, the study gave patients weekly diphenylcyclopropenone doses to the scalp.

One entry per CDR3 protein results from TCRdb running MiXCR on the RACE reads. The repertoire consists of some 97,000 distinct CDR3 sequences, with around a quarter occurring once and the leading ten covering 10%. Documented time point: patch test 3, about 24 weeks after DPC sensitization. As for treatment: therapeutic diphenylcyclopropenone sensitization with weekly scalp DPC. The total RNA was obtained from whole blood that was not fractionated. This clonotype was recorded once. This TCR came from a man between 35 and 55 years old with alopecia areata. Some clones in this sample may be carry-over from other donors' samples. The material sequenced was whole blood, taken in connection with sensitization to the hapten diphenylcyclopropenone (DPC).

The CDR3 sequence: CASSPGLNPTEAFF. In nucleotides, the CDR3 is TGTGCCAGCTCACCAGGACTCAACCCCACTGAAGCTTTCTTT. This chain uses TRBV18 with TRBJ1-1; D is undetermined. There are 14 residues in the CDR3. V dropped 2 bases and J dropped 4 bases, with 11 bases sitting between them. Germline V gene lookup returns CDR1 KGHSH and CDR2 LQKENI.